This TCR beta chain was sequenced in a study of blood T cells in healthy people across ages. Findings and caveats of the study: The long-lived group displayed more naive CD4+ cells, plus higher diversity, than the aged donors did. There was a strong correlation between TCR beta diversity and naive T cell percentage. TCR beta diversity, measured per million T cells, fell in a roughly linear way with age.

Per-sample yields of isolated PBMCs were at least 6 million. A second about 6 to 12 cycle PCR used barcoded and J-beta primers. MiXCR, run by TCRdb on the 5' RACE reads, gives a single entry per CDR3 protein. The table shows fewer than 900,000 distinct CDR3 sequences, with roughly 45% occurring only once. Trimming cost V 1 base and J 2 bases, with 9 bases left between them. The CDR3 is made up of 15 amino acids. Looked up from germline, CDR1 is MGHRA and CDR2 is YSYEKL. In regard to this clonotype: What it binds is unknown. Just one base apart from a much larger clone, this may be a read error.

Sequencing input: blood. The TCR originated in a woman in her sixties or seventies in good health. This sequence joins TRBV4-1 and TRBJ1-5; D remains unclear. The CDR3 here is CASSQVSGGNQPQHF. CDR3 coding DNA: TGCGCCAGCAGCCAAGTGTCAGGAGGCAATCAGCCCCAGCATTTT.